This T cell receptor beta chain was profiled in a study of blood T cell repertoires in COVID-19. Profiling relied on immunoSEQ multiplex PCR, and the TCRdb table lists in-frame clones only, not all of them. This table has tens of thousands of clones, around 86% appearing once. The V gene's germline CDR1 is DFQATT and CDR2 SNEGSKA (reference sequence). J lost 5 bases, V lost 3 bases, and 6 bases had no gene match. The CDR3 is 15 amino acids. The material sequenced was peripheral blood. The receptor was derived from a man in his forties or fifties with active or convalescent COVID-19. V gene TRBV20-1 combines with J gene TRBJ2-2; 10 positions match TRBD2. The CDR3 region has the DNA TGCAGTGCTAGTCCTCCTAGCGGGGGAACCGGGGAGCTGTTTTTT. It yields the protein CSASPPSGGTGELFF.